Each of the 25 T cell receptor beta chains below was sequenced from the same sample in a study of T cells in Graves' hyperthyroidism and ophthalmopathy. Regions amplified from RNA transcripts were the TCR beta CDR3 regions. Using the HTBI primer set, a first-round RT-PCR was run on the TCR CDR3. TCRdb recomputed calls from the multiplex PCR reads with MiXCR, one row per CDR3 protein. The sample carries about 620,000 distinct CDR3 sequences, 15% to 20% recorded once. Sequencing used blood. These receptors all come from a woman aged 25 to 39 with Graves' hyperthyroidism.

This clonotype has a count of ten or more. The V and J genes are TRBV28 and TRBJ2-1; the D gene could be TRBD1 or TRBD2 (7 bases each). CDR1 MDHEN and CDR2 SYDVKM come from the germline V gene. This CDR3 contains 14 residues. The CDR3 loop is CSTGPSGPYNEQFF. CDR3 in DNA: TGTTCGACAGGGCCTAGCGGTCCCTACAATGAGCAGTTCTTC.

This clonotype was detected many times. The genes are TRBV13 and TRBJ2-7; weak D call: TRBD1 (6 bases). V dropped 5 bases and J dropped 0 bases, with 11 bases sitting between them. The V gene's germline CDR1 is PRHDT and CDR2 FYEKMQ (reference sequence). The CDR3 extends over 14 amino acids. DNA for the CDR3: TGTGCCAGCAGCGGCAGGGGCTTCTCCTACGAGCAGTACTTC. Translating it yields CASSGRGFSYEQYF.

Ten or more counts support this clonotype. The chain uses TRBV28 and TRBJ2-5, with TRBD2 as a possible D gene (6 bases). Trimming took 3 bases from V and 4 from J, leaving 15 bases between them. CDR1 MDHEN and CDR2 SYDVKM come from the germline V gene. The CDR3 runs to 15 residues. The CDR3 region has the DNA TGTGCCAGCAGTTTGACAAGGGAGGTAGGAGAGACCCAGTACTTC. Its translation is CASSLTREVGETQYF.

V is TRBV2 and J is TRBJ2-7, with 13 bases that match TRBD2. V dropped 7 bases and J dropped 2; count of bases not matched to a gene: 5. CDR3 length: 15 residues. Per the germline V gene, CDR1 is SNHLY and CDR2 is FYNNEI. CDR3 nucleotide sequence: TGTGCCAGCATGGGGACTAGCGGGACCCCCTACGAGCAGTACTTC. Its protein is CASMGTSGTPYEQYF.

The gene calls are TRBV19 and TRBJ2-7, with D perhaps given as TRBD1 or TRBD2 (6 bases each). Trimming removed 3 bases from V and 3 bases from J, with 12 bases in between. CDR1 and CDR2 (germline): LNHDA, SQIVND (reference sequence). The CDR3 loop spans 14 amino acids. The chain's CDR3 is CASSMKGGGYEQYF. The CDR3 DNA reads TGTGCCAGTAGTATGAAGGGGGGAGGCTACGAGCAGTACTTC.

This clonotype has only one observation. The genes are TRBV18 and TRBJ1-4; D may be TRBD1 (5 bases). The CDR3 consists of 17 residues. Between the trimmed V and J ends, which lost 0 bases and 4 bases, there was a span of 15 bases. Germline assignment: CDR1 KGHSH and CDR2 LQKENI. This CDR3 reads CASSPPFPGTDNEKLFF. In nucleotides, the CDR3 is TGTGCCAGCTCACCACCCTTCCCCGGGACTGATAATGAAAAACTGTTTTTT.

The chain carries TRBV4-2 and TRBJ1-5, with 7 positions matching TRBD1. The CDR3 length is 15 residues. Trimming cost V 0 bases and J 7 bases; bases outside gene matches: 6. Germline V lookup: CDR1 LGHNA, CDR2 YNFKEQ. The CDR3 bases are TGTGCCAGCAGCCAAGAGACAGGGAATACGCAGCCCCAGCATTTT. Its translation: CASSQETGNTQPQHF.

The chain couples TRBV12-3 or TRBV12-4 to TRBJ1-1; TRBD1 is a possible D gene (5 bases). V was shortened by 7 bases and J by 0 bases, with 12 bases between the two germline ends. The CDR3 extends over 14 amino acids. CDR3 amino acids: CASNNGGVNTEAFF. For the CDR3, the DNA is TGTGCCAGCAATAACGGAGGGGTGAACACTGAAGCTTTCTTT.

The CDR3 spells CASSLLDQPQHF. In DNA, the CDR3 is TGTGCCAGCAGCCTGTTAGATCAGCCCCAGCATTTT. The chain couples TRBV16 to TRBJ1-5; D is uncertain. V was cut by 4 bases and J by 5 bases, with 6 bases left in between. The germline V gene encodes CDR1 KGHSY and CDR2 FQNENV. The CDR3 spans 12 residues. Full variable domain (rest looked up from reference TRBV16 and TRBJ1-5): GEEVAQTPKHLVRGEGQKAKLYCAPIKGHSYVFWYQQVLKNEFKFLISFQNENVFDETGMPKERFSAKCLPNSPCSLEIQATKLEDSAVYFCASSLLDQPQHFGDGTRLSIL.

CDR3 protein: CSAGGTSGRARYEQYF. CDR3 nucleotides: TGCAGTGCTGGAGGGACTAGCGGGAGGGCCCGCTACGAGCAGTACTTC. The rearrangement links TRBV20-1 to TRBJ2-7; 16 positions match TRBD2. Germline assignment: CDR1 DFQATT and CDR2 SNEGSKA (reference sequence). This CDR3 spans 16 amino acids. Trimming cost V 5 bases and J 3 bases; bases outside gene matches: 7.

There are many counts of this clonotype. The V gene is TRBV7-2, the J gene TRBJ2-3; 7 nucleotides align to TRBD1. V gave up 5 bases and J gave up 0 bases; unmatched junction bases: 11. Per germline, CDR1 SGHTA and CDR2 FQGNSA. The CDR3 loop spans 17 amino acids. The CDR3 protein is CASSPQGVGASTDTQYF. CDR3 in DNA: TGTGCCAGCAGCCCTCAGGGGGTTGGAGCTAGCACAGATACGCAGTATTTT.

This clonotype was picked up many times. The chain uses TRBV29-1 and TRBJ2-1; D gene ambiguous. Trimming shortened V by 2 bases and J by 0 bases, and 11 bases separated the two germline ends. Germline CDR1 reads SQVTM; CDR2 reads ANQGSEA. The length of the CDR3 is 15 residues. The CDR3 sequence: CSVESTKPSYNEQFF. The CDR3 nucleotides read TGCAGCGTTGAAAGTACTAAGCCCTCCTACAATGAGCAGTTCTTC.

This clonotype was seen a few times. The V and J genes are TRBV6-1 and TRBJ1-5; maybe TRBD1 (6 bases). Trimming removed 8 bases from V and 0 bases from J, with 14 bases in between. CDR3 length: 15 residues. Germline V gene data show CDR1 as MNHNS and CDR2 as SASEGT. CDR3 protein: CASSGTPDSNQPQHF. The CDR3 DNA sequence: TGTGCCAGCTCTGGGACACCGGATAGCAATCAGCCCCAGCATTTT.

This rearrangement joins TRBV15 to TRBJ2-7, with D perhaps TRBD1 (6 bases). Germline V lookup: CDR1 LNHNV, CDR2 YYDKDF (reference sequence). The V end was cut by 5 bases, the J end by 0 bases, with 11 bases between. The CDR3 has 14 residues. The CDR3 spells CATSPDRGSYEQYF. The DNA for the CDR3 is TGTGCCACCAGCCCGGACAGAGGCTCCTACGAGCAGTACTTC.

This clonotype appeared a single time. The chain has TRBV7-9 and TRBJ2-7; a possible D gene is TRBD1 (6 bases). Trimming stripped 5 bases from V and 5 bases from J, with 10 bases between. This CDR3 has 12 residues. Per germline, CDR1 SEHNR and CDR2 FQNEAQ (reference sequence). The CDR3: CASSATGHEQYF. CDR3 nucleotides: TGTGCCAGCAGCGCAACAGGGCACGAGCAGTACTTC.

The chain uses TRBV7-9 and TRBJ1-5, with a weak D call TRBD1 (6 bases). The germline CDR1 and CDR2 sequences are SEHNR and FQNEAQ (reference sequence). The CDR3 contains 15 residues. With 1 base removed from V and 3 bases from J, the gap between germline ends came to 10 bases. Written as DNA, the CDR3 is TGTGCCAGCAGCTTAGGGTACAGGGACAATCAGCCCCAGCATTTT. Its protein is CASSLGYRDNQPQHF.

This clonotype was seen many times. The chain carries TRBV7-2 and TRBJ2-1; 15 bases match TRBD2. CDR3 length: 18 amino acids. The ends lost 4 bases at V and 8 bases at J; junction bases unmatched: 12. Germline V gene sequence: CDR1 SGHTA, CDR2 FQGNSA. The CDR3 DNA reads TGTGCCAGCAGCTGGAATGGGACTAGCGGGAGGCAGGGGGATGAGCAGTTCTTC. This sequence encodes CASSWNGTSGRQGDEQFF.

This clonotype was recorded a few times. The V and J genes are TRBV20-1 and TRBJ2-3; D unresolved. With 3 bases removed from V and 0 bases from J, the gap between germline ends came to 10 bases. Germline V gene sequence: CDR1 DFQATT, CDR2 SNEGSKA (reference sequence). The CDR3 length is 14 residues. The DNA for the CDR3 is TGCAGTGCTAGTCACGGTAGAAGCACAGATACGCAGTATTTT. It is translated as CSASHGRSTDTQYF.

V usage is TRBV20-1 and J usage is TRBJ1-1; D may be TRBD1 (6 bases). Looked up from germline, CDR1 is DFQATT and CDR2 is SNEGSKA (reference sequence). Between the trimmed V and J ends, which lost 7 bases and 1 base, there was a span of 10 bases. The CDR3 spans 12 residues. The CDR3 region is CSVVTGNTEAFF. The CDR3 DNA reads TGCAGTGTCGTGACAGGGAACACTGAAGCTTTCTTT.

This clonotype was detected only a few times. This sequence joins TRBV5-1 and TRBJ1-4; no clear D gene. The germline V gene encodes CDR1 SGHRS and CDR2 YFSETQ. V gave up 4 bases and J gave up 0 bases, with 7 bases separating them. CDR3 length: 14 amino acids. This CDR3 is CASSPTSTNEKLFF. The CDR3 DNA sequence: TGCGCCAGCAGCCCGACATCAACTAATGAAAAACTGTTTTTT.

The chain couples TRBV20-1 to TRBJ1-4; D possibly corresponds to TRBD1 (5 bases). Germline CDR1 reads DFQATT; CDR2 reads SNEGSKA (reference sequence). V gave up 1 base and J gave up 5 bases, with 11 bases separating them. This CDR3 comprises 14 residues. The CDR3 bases are TGCAGTGCTAGAGGGCTTCGACAGAATGAAAAACTGTTTTTT. Translated, it gives CSARGLRQNEKLFF.

This clonotype has a handful of counts. This chain uses TRBV29-1 with TRBJ2-7; D might be TRBD2 (5 bases). Trimming removed 4 bases at V and 2 bases at J, with 9 bases between. The length of the CDR3 is 12 residues. From germline, CDR1 is SQVTM and CDR2 ANQGSEA. CDR3 DNA: TGCAGCGTTGGGAGGAGACCCTACGAGCAGTACTTC. It translates to CSVGRRPYEQYF.

This clonotype showed up many times. The chain employs TRBV5-1 and TRBJ1-1; weak D call: TRBD1 (5 bases). Between the trimmed V and J ends, which lost 3 bases and 5 bases, there was a span of 11 bases. Germline CDR1 is SGHRS and CDR2 is YFSETQ. This CDR3 spans 13 amino acids. The CDR3 nucleotides read TGCGCCAGCAGCTACGACAGTATGACTGAAGCTTTCTTT. Protein product: CASSYDSMTEAFF.

This clonotype was detected ten times or more. V and J are TRBV7-3 and TRBJ2-2, with TRBD2 matching 11 bases. V was clipped by 5 bases and J by 5 bases; unmatched bases: 7. Germline loops: CDR1 SGHTA, CDR2 FQGTGA. This CDR3 is built from 16 residues. CDR3 sequence (DNA): TGTGCCAGCAGCCACACTAGCGGGAGAGGTACCGGGGAGCTGTTTTTT. Its protein is CASSHTSGRGTGELFF. The variable domain in full, with the rest retrieved from reference TRBV7-3 and TRBJ2-2, is GAGVSQTPSNKVTEKGKYVELRCDPISGHTALYWYRQSLGQGPEFLIYFQGTGAADDSGLPNDRFFAVRPEGSVSTLKIQRTERGDSAVYLCASSHTSGRGTGELFFGEGSRLTVL.

This clonotype was observed at least ten times. The chain links TRBV7-2 to TRBJ2-7; tentatively, D is TRBD1 (6 bases). Trimming took 2 bases from V and 2 from J, leaving 19 bases between them. Germline CDR1 and CDR2: SGHTA and FQGNSA. The CDR3 runs to 17 residues. CDR3 sequence reads: CASSLSFDATGTYEQYF. The DNA for the CDR3 is TGTGCCAGCAGCTTATCGTTTGATGCGACAGGTACCTACGAGCAGTACTTC.